The clone carrying this T cell receptor (beta chain) was seen many times. Its specificity is not known. The CDR3 is 13 residues long. With 0 bases removed from V and 8 bases from J, the gap between germline ends came to 8 bases. CDR1 is SGHAT, CDR2 FQNNGV, per germline. These data originate in a study of regulatory T cells in long-lasting Graves disease. General study results and limits: Limited samples may have lowered accuracy.

Time point indicated: newly diagnosed GD, antithyroid drugs for less than 3 months. From PBMCs, RNA was extracted and then used to make the TCR library. CDR3 regions were amplified by Arm-PCR using iRepertoire HTBI primers to build TCR beta libraries. The authors' processing: The samples yielded 62 TRBV and some 15 TRBJ segments. TCRdb independently ran MiXCR on the multiplex PCR reads; one entry per CDR3 protein. It is TCRdb's table, rather than the study itself, that gives the V and J calls and clone size. The table lists about 400,000 distinct CDR3 sequences, about 17% of them singletons. These sequences were also reported in another study, on T cells in Graves' hyperthyroidism and ophthalmopathy. This second study says: The study defined stable Graves' hyperthyroidism as no ophthalmopathy progression within 18 months. First-round RT-PCR of the TCR CDR3 relied on the HTBI primer set.

This clonotype was obtained from a woman aged 18-30 years with Graves disease. The sequencing here drew on peripheral blood mononuclear cells (PBMCs), taken at new diagnosis, from a patient treated with antithyroid drugs. The rearrangement uses TRBV11-2 and TRBJ2-1, with unresolved D. CDR3 loop: CASSLDGPDEQFF. The CDR3 bases are TGTGCCAGCAGCTTAGATGGTCCCGATGAGCAGTTCTTC.